These 13 T cell receptor beta chains were all obtained from the same sample, sequenced in a study of vaccination effects on CD4 cells after COVID-19. Isolating CD4+ T cells followed less than 11 days of culture. TCRdb's table, derived via immunoSEQ multiplex PCR, lists solely in-frame clones and lacks some. The table lists around 56,000 clones, about three quarters of them singletons. No antigen is known for these receptors. The sample here was CD4+ T cells from PBMCs cultured without peptide, taken before COVID-19 vaccination. Receptor source: a human donor who received a COVID-19 vaccine.

This clone has just one count. This rearrangement joins TRBV7-2 to TRBJ1-1; weak D call: TRBD1 (5 bases). Trimming stripped 0 bases from V and 1 base from J, with 9 bases between. This CDR3 spans 15 amino acids. CDR1 is SGHTA, CDR2 FQGNSA, per germline. CDR3 in amino acids: CASSLAKGPNTEAFF. In DNA form, the CDR3 reads TGTGCCAGCAGCTTAGCGAAGGGACCGAACACTGAAGCTTTCTTT.

The rearrangement links TRBV7-2 to TRBJ2-3; TRBD2 matches 8 bases. The CDR3 has 18 residues. The junction had 18 bases not matched to a gene; V was cut back by 4 bases and J by 6 bases. Looked up from germline, CDR1 is SGHTA and CDR2 is FQGNSA. The CDR3 spells CASSSRPYGGGTSDTQYF. The CDR3 DNA sequence: TGTGCCAGCAGCTCCCGCCCCTATGGCGGGGGGACTTCGGATACGCAGTATTTT.

This rearrangement joins TRBV5-1 to TRBJ2-1; D may be TRBD2 (6 bases). The V gene lost 2 bases and the J gene lost 1 base, with 13 bases spanning the gap. The CDR3 has 16 residues. CDR1 SGHRS and CDR2 YFSETQ come from the germline V gene. The CDR3 region is CASSFSSGSSYNEQFF. The CDR3 nucleotides read TGCGCCAGCAGCTTTTCAAGCGGGTCATCCTACAATGAGCAGTTCTTC.

The chain joins TRBV19 to TRBJ1-2; D possibly corresponds to TRBD1 (6 bases). CDR1 and CDR2 from the germline V gene are LNHDA and SQIVND (reference sequence). Trimming took 10 bases from V and 5 from J, leaving 23 bases between them. The CDR3 is 15 amino acids. The CDR3 bases are TGTGCCACTCTAGGGACCTCGACAGGAAGTTATGGCTACACCTTC. The encoded protein is CATLGTSTGSYGYTF.

Turning to this clone: Compared with germline, one end of the junction differs, possibly owing to a read error. In nucleotides, the CDR3 is TGTGCCAGCAGATTAGGGGGGGCTGAAGCTTTCTTT. It specifies CASRLGGAEAFF. The chain couples TRBV12-3 or TRBV12-4 to TRBJ1-1; possibly TRBD1 for D (6 bases). CDR3 length: 12 amino acids.

This clone was observed once. This chain connects TRBV5-1 to TRBJ1-1; D gene uncertain. V gave up 0 bases and J gave up 2 bases, with 5 bases separating them. Germline CDR1 SGHRS, CDR2 YFSETQ. The CDR3 has 13 residues. DNA of the CDR3: TGCGCCAGCAGCTTGGTCCTTAACACTGAAGCTTTCTTT. This translates into CASSLVLNTEAFF.

V is TRBV21-1 and J is TRBJ2-7; the D call in the table, TRBD1, was not verified against the DNA. TRBV21-1 is reported as a pseudogene. The CDR3 covers 12 residues. The CDR3 nucleotides read TGTGCCAGCAGCAATTCAGGGAACGAGCAGTACGTC. Amino acid sequence: CASSNSGNEQYV.

The CDR3 DNA follows: TGTGCCAGCAGCTTAGCGCGGGGCGCAGATACGCAGTATTTT. This encodes CASSLARGADTQYF. The chain has TRBV7-2 and TRBJ2-3, with a possible D match to TRBD2 (6 bases). The CDR3 runs 14 residues. The germline V and J ends were trimmed by 0 bases and 4 bases, with 8 bases remaining between them. Germline values: CDR1 SGHTA, CDR2 FQGNSA. Supplemented by reference TRBV7-2 and TRBJ2-3, the full variable domain reads GAGVSQSPSNKVTEKGKDVELRCDPISGHTALYWYRQSLGQGLEFLIYFQGNSAPDKSGLPSDRFSAERTGGSVSTLTIQRTQQEDSAVYLCASSLARGADTQYFGPGTRLTVL.

The chain's CDR3 is CASSRARTDGYTF. The CDR3 DNA follows: TGTGCCAGTAGTAGGGCCCGGACAGATGGCTACACCTTC. The chain recombines TRBV19 with TRBJ1-2; possibly TRBD1 for D (6 bases). Trimming removed 4 bases from V and 6 bases from J, with 12 bases in between. Germline CDR1 and CDR2: LNHDA and SQIVND (reference sequence). The CDR3 consists of 13 residues.

The gene calls are TRBV5-4 and TRBJ1-2; D is possibly TRBD1 (6 bases). Looked up from germline, CDR1 is SGHNT and CDR2 is YYREEE (reference sequence). This CDR3 comprises 15 residues. The germline V and J ends were trimmed by 4 bases and 8 bases, with 21 bases remaining between them. The CDR3 DNA reads TGTGCCAGCAGCCCCGTTCAGGGGCTTATTGGAGGCTACACCTTC. Its protein is CASSPVQGLIGGYTF.

The chain uses TRBV5-4 and TRBJ2-7; TRBD1 is a possible D gene (6 bases). This CDR3 comprises 14 residues. V dropped 4 bases and J dropped 0 bases, with 11 bases sitting between them. CDR1 is SGHNT and CDR2 is YYREEE in the germline V gene (reference sequence). The CDR3 loop is CASSLDRSSYEQYV. The CDR3, as DNA: TGTGCCAGCAGCCTGGACAGAAGCTCCTACGAGCAGTACGTC.

The V call is TRBV6-1, the J call TRBJ2-5; 13 nucleotides line up with TRBD2. V was pared by 3 bases and J by 7 bases, with 2 bases of the junction left unmatched. This CDR3 is 14 amino acids long. Looked up from germline, CDR1 is MNHNS and CDR2 is SASEGT. CDR3 amino acids: CASSETSGGTTQYF. Here the CDR3 DNA reads TGTGCCAGCAGTGAGACTAGCGGGGGGACGACCCAGTACTTC.

This clone was counted once. The V and J genes are TRBV18 and TRBJ2-6, with a tentative D call TRBD2 (5 bases). The V end was cut by 8 bases, the J end by 2 bases, with 13 bases between. This CDR3 is built from 15 residues. Germline V CDR1 and CDR2: KGHSH, LQKENI. Written as DNA, the CDR3 is TGTGCCAGCCCGAGGGAGATAGCTGGGGCCAACGTCCTGACTTTC. This translates into CASPREIAGANVLTF. The variable domain in full, with the rest retrieved from reference TRBV18 and TRBJ2-6, is NAGVMQNPRHLVRRRGQEARLRCSPMKGHSHVYWYRQLPEEGLKFMVYLQKENIIDESGMPKERFSAEFPKEGPSILRIQQVVRGDSAAYFCASPREIAGANVLTFGAGSRLTVL.